These 27 T cell receptor beta chains originate from one sample sequenced in a study of OX40 agonist ivuxolimab in advanced cancers. Profiling relied on immunoSEQ multiplex PCR, and the TCRdb table lists in-frame clones only, not all of them. The table records 34,000 or so clones, around 81% of them present only once. The sample here was CD4+ or CD8+ T cells sorted from blood, taken in a trial of the OX40 agonist ivuxolimab. These receptor sequences come from an adult with an advanced solid tumor such as melanoma, head and neck, liver or kidney cancer.

V gene TRBV7-9 combines with J gene TRBJ2-7; D might be TRBD2 (6 bases). CDR1 and CDR2 from the germline V gene are SEHNR and FQNEAQ (reference sequence). Trimming left V 3 bases short and J 0 bases short, with 18 bases between. CDR3 size: 17 residues. The CDR3 DNA follows: TGTGCCAGCAGCTTTTCTGCGGGGCGACTGAGCTCCTACGAGCAGTACTTC. The encoded protein is CASSFSAGRLSSYEQYF.

V usage is TRBV2 and J usage is TRBJ2-1; 9 bases are a match to TRBD1. Germline-derived CDR1 and CDR2 are SNHLY and FYNNEI. The CDR3 length is 14 residues. Trimming removed 7 bases from V and 6 bases from J; junction bases left unmatched: 7. In DNA, the CDR3 is TGTGCCAGCATCCCGGGACAGGGCCCCAATGAGCAGTTCTTC. As protein: CASIPGQGPNEQFF.

This chain links TRBV5-1 with TRBJ1-1, with a weak D call TRBD1 (5 bases). Deletions cut 3 bases from V and 4 bases from J, with 16 bases between. This CDR3 spans 15 amino acids. Looked up from germline, CDR1 is SGHRS and CDR2 is YFSETQ. The CDR3 nucleotides are TGCGCCAGCAGCTGGGACGGGACTTGGGGCACTGAAGCTTTCTTT. Residues: CASSWDGTWGTEAFF.

V usage is TRBV7-3 and J usage is TRBJ1-1; 7 bases agree with TRBD1. Germline-derived CDR1 and CDR2 are SGHTA and FQGTGA. The V segment lost 5 bases and the J segment 1 base; nucleotides outside the gene matches: 4. This CDR3 spans 14 amino acids. CDR3 nucleotide sequence: TGTGCCAGCAGCCCAAGACAGGGGAACACTGAAGCTTTCTTT. It codes for CASSPRQGNTEAFF.

The chain couples TRBV19 to TRBJ1-2; 12 nucleotides align to TRBD1. Germline V lookup: CDR1 LNHDA, CDR2 SQIVND (reference sequence). Trimming removed 5 bases from V and 5 bases from J; junction bases left unmatched: 9. The length of the CDR3 is 16 residues. The CDR3: CASSSEGTGGIYGYTF. In DNA form, the CDR3 reads TGTGCCAGTAGTTCTGAAGGGACAGGGGGCATTTATGGCTACACCTTC.

This clone occurred once. The chain recombines TRBV7-9 with TRBJ2-5, with 10 bases that match TRBD1. Near its end, the DNA agrees better with TRBJ2-7, so the J call may be wrong. The CDR3 spans 15 residues. CDR1 is SEHNR and CDR2 is FQNEAQ in the germline V gene (reference sequence). CDR3 region: CASSPPGTGAIEQYF. As DNA, the CDR3 is TGTGCCAGCAGCCCTCCCGGGACAGGGGCGATCGAGCAGTACTTC.

The chain carries TRBV28 and TRBJ2-7; the D gene is possibly TRBD2 (6 bases). Trimming removed 2 bases from V and 4 bases from J, with 6 bases in between. Germline-derived CDR1 and CDR2 are MDHEN and SYDVKM. The CDR3 runs to 12 residues. The CDR3: CASSLGGYEQYF. CDR3 in DNA: TGTGCCAGCAGTTTAGGAGGGTACGAGCAGTACTTC.

This chain connects TRBV7-2 to TRBJ1-2; D is unclear. The CDR3 covers 17 residues. V shed 1 base and J shed 4 bases, with 19 bases lying between them. Germline values: CDR1 SGHTA, CDR2 FQGNSA. CDR3 sequence reads: CASSLDMGWVVGYGYTF. CDR3 in DNA: TGTGCCAGCAGCTTAGATATGGGATGGGTTGTAGGCTATGGCTACACCTTC.

The chain links TRBV20-1 to TRBJ1-2; D is unclear. The CDR3 covers 11 residues. The V and J ends lost 3 bases and 7 bases respectively, with 9 bases between them. CDR1 is DFQATT, CDR2 SNEGSKA, per germline (reference sequence). The CDR3 nucleotides are TGCAGTGCTAGCGGGGTTGGTGGCTACACCTTC. Its translation: CSASGVGGYTF.

The chain recombines TRBV5-6 with TRBJ2-2; no clear D gene. The CDR3 runs 12 residues. V shed 0 bases and J shed 8 bases, with 5 bases lying between them. Germline V gives CDR1 SGHDT, CDR2 YYEEEE. CDR3 residues: CASSLGLGELFF. CDR3 in DNA: TGTGCCAGCAGCTTGGGGTTAGGGGAGCTGTTTTTT.

This sequence joins TRBV29-1 and TRBJ2-3; 12 bases match TRBD1. The CDR3 extends over 16 amino acids. Trimming at V came to 6 bases and at J to 6 bases, leaving 13 bases not matched to a gene. CDR1 is SQVTM, CDR2 ANQGSEA, per germline. The CDR3 DNA reads TGCAGCGTGGGACAGGGGGCGATAGCGGGAGTGGATACGCAGTATTTT. As protein: CSVGQGAIAGVDTQYF.

The chain joins TRBV30 to TRBJ2-3; 7 positions match TRBD1. CDR1 is GTSNPN and CDR2 is SVGIG in the germline V gene (reference sequence). This CDR3 contains 14 residues. J lost 2 bases, V lost 1 base, and 3 bases had no gene match. The CDR3 nucleotides are TGTGCCTGGAGTGGACAGGGTAACACAGATACGCAGTATTTT. Protein product: CAWSGQGNTDTQYF.

The gene calls are TRBV23-1 and TRBJ1-3, with D unresolved. TRBV23-1 is sorted into the ORF group, with uncertain function. The CDR3 runs to 16 residues. V was clipped by 4 bases and J by 0 bases, with 13 bases between them. The CDR3 sequence is CASSPSRMSSGNTIYF. CDR3 nucleotides: TGCGCCAGCAGTCCCTCCAGGATGTCCTCTGGAAACACCATATATTTT.

J is TRBJ1-4 and V is TRBV4-3; no definite D call. V gave up 8 bases and J gave up 0 bases, with 13 bases separating them. Germline V gene data show CDR1 as LGHNA and CDR2 as YSLEER. This CDR3 is built from 15 residues. The DNA for the CDR3 is TGCGCCAGCGGGCTTACACGTTCAACTAATGAAAAACTGTTTTTT. Translated: CASGLTRSTNEKLFF.

The genes are TRBV6-5 and TRBJ1-2, with D possibly matching TRBD1 (6 bases). In germline, CDR1 is MNHEY, CDR2 SVGAGI. The CDR3 contains 13 residues. V shed 2 bases and J shed 8 bases, with 12 bases lying between them. The CDR3 DNA reads as TGTGCCAGCAGTTACATCGGGGGGCAAGGCTACACCTTC. This gives the protein CASSYIGGQGYTF.

Note on this clone: An end of the junction differs from the germline gene, which may be a read error. The chain has TRBV7-7 and TRBJ2-5; 9 bases are shared with TRBD2. The CDR3 totals 15 residues. In germline, CDR1 is SSHAT, CDR2 FNYEAQ (reference sequence). CDR3 in DNA: TGTGCTAGCAGCGTAATAGCGGGAGTACGGGAGACCCAGTACTTC. It yields the protein CASSVIAGVRETQYF. Full variable domain (rest looked up from reference TRBV7-7 and TRBJ2-5): GAGVSQSPRYKVTKRGQDVTLRCDPISSHATLYWYQQALGQGPEFLTYFNYEAQPDKSGLPSDRFSAERPEGSISTLTIQRTEQRDSAMYRCASSVIAGVRETQYFGPGTRLLVL.

The genes are TRBV5-5 and TRBJ1-5; maybe TRBD1 (5 bases). V was cut by 4 bases and J by 1 base, with 6 bases left in between. Germline CDR1 is SGHKS and CDR2 is YYEKEE (reference sequence). This CDR3 is 13 amino acids long. The CDR3 here is CASSRDSNQPQHF. The CDR3 nucleotides are TGTGCCAGCAGCCGGGACAGCAATCAGCCCCAGCATTTT.

The rearrangement links TRBV7-3 to TRBJ1-4; D perhaps matches TRBD1 (5 bases). Germline-derived CDR1 and CDR2 are SGHTA and FQGTGA. CDR3 length: 15 residues. V was clipped by 5 bases and J by 9 bases, with 19 bases between them. The CDR3 region has the DNA TGTGCCAGCAGCCAAGGGGCAGGGCGAAACCAAAAACTGTTTTTT. The encoded protein is CASSQGAGRNQKLFF. Full variable domain (rest looked up from reference TRBV7-3 and TRBJ1-4): GAGVSQTPSNKVTEKGKYVELRCDPISGHTALYWYRQSLGQGPEFLIYFQGTGAADDSGLPNDRFFAVRPEGSVSTLKIQRTERGDSAVYLCASSQGAGRNQKLFFGSGTQLSVL.

The chain employs TRBV10-2 and TRBJ2-4, with 8 positions matching TRBD2. Trimming at V came to 1 base and at J to 5 bases, leaving 7 bases not matched to a gene. Per germline, CDR1 WSHSY and CDR2 SAAADI. The CDR3 runs to 16 residues. CDR3 in amino acids: CASSEWGPAGENIQYF. Written as DNA, the CDR3 is TGCGCCAGCAGTGAGTGGGGGCCAGCGGGAGAAAACATTCAGTACTTC.

This rearrangement joins TRBV2 to TRBJ2-3, with 7 bases fitting TRBD1. J was trimmed by 1 base and V by 6 bases; bases with no gene match: 4. This CDR3 spans 14 amino acids. CDR1 SNHLY and CDR2 FYNNEI come from the germline V gene. The DNA of the CDR3 is TGTGCCAGCAGGAAGGGGGCGGGCACAGATACGCAGTATTTT. It encodes CASRKGAGTDTQYF.

The chain uses TRBV30 and TRBJ2-2, with unresolved D. The CDR3 is 14 residues long. The germline CDR1 and CDR2 sequences are GTSNPN and SVGIG (reference sequence). V gave up 4 bases and J gave up 3 bases, with 12 bases separating them. The CDR3: CAWTRQPHTGELFF. The CDR3 coding sequence is TGTGCCTGGACCCGCCAGCCCCACACCGGGGAGCTGTTTTTT.

The sample holds one count of this clone. The V and J genes are TRBV25-1 and TRBJ2-1; D call uncertain. The CDR3 has 15 residues. V shed 2 bases and J shed 0 bases, with 8 bases lying between them. Germline CDR1 MGHDK, CDR2 SYGVNS. The CDR3 spells CASSEPETSYNEQFF. The CDR3 DNA reads TGTGCCAGCAGTGAACCAGAGACCTCCTACAATGAGCAGTTCTTC.

A few counts support this clone. The V gene is TRBV28, the J gene TRBJ2-7; 8 bases fit TRBD1. V shed 4 bases and J 2 bases; nucleotides not matched to a gene: 4. The CDR3 spans 14 residues. Per germline, CDR1 MDHEN and CDR2 SYDVKM. CDR3: CASSSGTGAYEQYF. CDR3 bases: TGTGCCAGCAGTTCCGGGACAGGTGCCTACGAGCAGTACTTC. Full variable domain (missing parts from reference TRBV28 and TRBJ2-7): DVKVTQSSRYLVKRTGEKVFLECVQDMDHENMFWYRQDPGLGLRLIYFSYDVKMKEKGDIPEGYSVSREKKERFSLILESASTNQTSMYLCASSSGTGAYEQYFGPGTRLTVT.

This chain links TRBV9 with TRBJ2-1; 10 bases line up with TRBD2. The length of the CDR3 is 15 residues. V lost 1 base, J lost 6 bases, and 4 bases stayed unmatched. The germline V gene encodes CDR1 SGDLS and CDR2 YYNGEE. In DNA form, the CDR3 reads TGTGCCAGCAGCGTACAAGCGGGGGGGAGCAATGAGCAGTTCTTC. This translates into CASSVQAGGSNEQFF. The full variable domain, with the rest looked up from reference TRBV9 and TRBJ2-1, is DSGVTQTPKHLITATGQRVTLRCSPRSGDLSVYWYQQSLDQGLQFLIQYYNGEERAKGNILERFSAQQFPDLHSELNLSSLELGDSALYFCASSVQAGGSNEQFFGPGTRLTVL.

On this clone itself: The junction differs from germline at one of its ends, possibly a read error. The CDR3, as DNA: TGCAGCGTTGTGCGACAGGGAGAAGGAGGCTGCACCTTC. It codes for CSVVRQGEGGCTF. The rearrangement links TRBV29-1 to TRBJ1-2; 7 nucleotides align to TRBD1. The germline CDR1 and CDR2 sequences are SQVTM and ANQGSEA. This CDR3 comprises 13 residues.

The chain is built from TRBV27 and TRBJ2-3; D remains ambiguous. The CDR3 sequence is 13 residues long. Deletions cut 3 bases from V and 0 bases from J, with 4 bases between. CDR1 and CDR2 (germline): MNHEY, SMNVEV (reference sequence). The CDR3 DNA sequence: TGTGCCAGCAGTTTTGCGAGCACAGATACGCAGTATTTT. Protein: CASSFASTDTQYF.

V gene TRBV5-1 combines with J gene TRBJ2-3; a weak D match, TRBD2 (6 bases). Trimming removed 0 bases at V and 0 bases at J, with 11 bases between. The CDR3 is 16 residues long. Germline lookup yields CDR1 SGHRS and CDR2 YFSETQ. CDR3 protein: CASSLVAGPSTDTQYF. The CDR3 nucleotides read TGCGCCAGCAGCTTGGTGGCGGGGCCGAGCACAGATACGCAGTATTTT.